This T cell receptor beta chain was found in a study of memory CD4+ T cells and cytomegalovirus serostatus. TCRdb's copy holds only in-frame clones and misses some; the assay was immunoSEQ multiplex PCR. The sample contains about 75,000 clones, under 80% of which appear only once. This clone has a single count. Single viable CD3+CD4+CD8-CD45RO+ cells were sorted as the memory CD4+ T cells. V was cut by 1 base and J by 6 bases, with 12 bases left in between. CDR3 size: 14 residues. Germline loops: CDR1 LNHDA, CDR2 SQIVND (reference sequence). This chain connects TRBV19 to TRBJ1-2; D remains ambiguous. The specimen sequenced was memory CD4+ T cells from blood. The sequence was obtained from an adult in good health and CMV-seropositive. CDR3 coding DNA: TGTGCCAGTAGTATAGGTGGGCAGAGCCATGGCTACACCTTC. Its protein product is CASSIGGQSHGYTF. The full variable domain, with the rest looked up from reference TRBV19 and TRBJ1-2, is DGGITQSPKYLFRKEGQNVTLSCEQNLNHDAMYWYRQDPGQGLRLIYYSQIVNDFQKGDIAEGYSVSREKKESFPLTVTSAQKNPTAFYLCASSIGGQSHGYTFGSGTRLTVV.